Reported below is one T cell receptor beta chain. The sample is drawn from a study of blood T cell repertoires in COVID-19. Clones were read by immunoSEQ multiplex PCR, and TCRdb kept only the in-frame ones, dropping some. The sample has more than 150,000 clones, approximately 80% seen once. The sequenced sample consisted of PBMCs or T cells enriched from blood (not recorded which). The sequence was obtained from a man aged 60 to 69 who had been exposed to COVID-19.

In DNA form, the CDR3 reads TGTGCCAGCAGTCCTCCGGGACTAACCCCCTCCTACAATGAGCAGTTCTTC. This encodes CASSPPGLTPSYNEQFF. The chain couples TRBV27 to TRBJ2-1, with 7 bases fitting TRBD2. Germline CDR1 is MNHEY and CDR2 is SMNVEV (reference sequence). The V gene end was trimmed by 5 bases and the J gene end by 0 bases; junction bases not matched to a gene: 10. The CDR3 runs to 17 residues.